This passage covers 10 T cell receptor beta chains from one sample sequenced in a study of cytomegalovirus exposure and HLA in healthy donors. PCR amplification relied on 60 Vbeta primers (plus 13 Jbeta primers). Some clones are missing from TCRdb's copy, which holds only in-frame ones; the method was immunoSEQ multiplex PCR. The data contain more than 85,000 clones, roughly two thirds of them singletons. The sample was PBMCs. These receptors originate from a man aged 25-45 years in good health and CMV-seronegative.

The rearrangement joins TRBV4-3 to TRBJ2-1, with 12 bases matching TRBD1. Germline-derived CDR1 and CDR2 are LGHNA and YSLEER. This CDR3 has 19 residues. The V segment lost 0 bases and the J segment 0 bases; nucleotides outside the gene matches: 6. In DNA form, the CDR3 reads TGCGCCAGCAGCCAAGAAGGGACAGGGGGCGCCAGCTCCTACAATGAGCAGTTCTTC. This translates into CASSQEGTGGASSYNEQFF.

This clone was detected once. V and J are TRBV30 and TRBJ2-7; 14 bases fit TRBD2. CDR3 length: 18 residues. Trimming removed 3 bases from V and 7 bases from J; junction bases left unmatched: 17. CDR1 and CDR2 from the germline V gene are GTSNPN and SVGIG (reference sequence). The CDR3, as DNA: TGTGCCTGGAGAGGAGCGGTCGTGGGACTAGCGGGAGTAATGGAGCAGTACTTC. Translated, it gives CAWRGAVVGLAGVMEQYF.

The J gene is TRBJ1-2, the V gene TRBV5-5, with D hard to call. This CDR3 is 14 amino acids long. Looked up from germline, CDR1 is SGHKS and CDR2 is YYEKEE (reference sequence). Trimming removed 1 base from V and 5 bases from J, with 12 bases in between. The CDR3 is CASSLRSTGYGYTF. The CDR3, as DNA: TGTGCCAGCAGCTTGCGTTCAACCGGGTATGGCTACACCTTC.

In regard to this clone: At one end the junction does not follow the germline gene, possibly because of a read error. The chain links TRBV29-1 to TRBJ1-1; possibly TRBD1 for D (5 bases). The CDR3 runs 14 residues. Germline CDR1 and CDR2: SQVTM and ANQGSEA. CDR3 sequence (DNA): TGCAGCGCGACATACGGACGGATGGGGACTGAAGCTTCCTTT. This sequence encodes CSATYGRMGTEASF.

The chain uses TRBV5-6 and TRBJ2-1; 9 nucleotides line up with TRBD2. The germline gives CDR1 SGHDT, CDR2 YYEEEE. The CDR3 sequence is 15 residues long. V was clipped by 0 bases and J by 2 bases; unmatched bases: 0. The CDR3, as DNA: TGTGCCAGCAGCTTGGGACTAGCGGCCTACAATGAGCAGTTCTTC. This translates into CASSLGLAAYNEQFF.

The chain links TRBV28 to TRBJ1-6, with 7 bases that match TRBD1. Losses at the gene ends were 2 bases for V and 7 bases for J; bases not matched to a gene: 11. CDR3 length: 17 residues. CDR1 and CDR2 (germline): MDHEN, SYDVKM. CDR3 bases: TGTGCCAGCAGTTTACCTAGCGACAGGGACGAAAATTCACCCCTCCACTTT. It yields the protein CASSLPSDRDENSPLHF.

The chain's CDR3 is CASSGAGSGNEQFF. Here the CDR3 DNA reads TGTGCCAGCAGCGGAGCCGGGTCGGGGAATGAGCAGTTCTTC. The chain recombines TRBV9 with TRBJ2-1; TRBD2 is a possible D gene (5 bases). Looked up from germline, CDR1 is SGDLS and CDR2 is YYNGEE. CDR3 length: 14 amino acids. Trimming took off 3 bases at V and 7 bases at J, with 14 bases between the two ends.

The chain couples TRBV28 to TRBJ1-1; TRBD1 matches at 8 bases. CDR1 is MDHEN, CDR2 SYDVKM, per germline. Unmatched junction bases numbered 2, after V lost 4 bases and J lost 4 bases. This CDR3 region has 13 residues. CDR3 loop: CASSWDRPTEAFF. CDR3 in DNA: TGTGCCAGCAGTTGGGACAGGCCCACTGAAGCTTTCTTT.

The rearrangement joins TRBV28 to TRBJ2-4; 8 bases align to TRBD2. This CDR3 spans 11 amino acids. Germline trimming cut 5 bases from V and 15 bases from J; bases unmatched to any gene: 6. Germline V lookup: CDR1 MDHEN, CDR2 SYDVKM. The chain's CDR3 is CASSLREGLYF. In DNA form, the CDR3 reads TGTGCCAGCAGTCTTCGGGAGGGCCTGTACTTC. Complete variable domain (other parts from reference TRBV28 and TRBJ2-4): DVKVTQSSRYLVKRTGEKVFLECVQDMDHENMFWYRQDPGLGLRLIYFSYDVKMKEKGDIPEGYSVSREKKERFSLILESASTNQTSMYLCASSLREGLYFGAGTRLSVL.

This clone was counted once. This chain links TRBV19 with TRBJ2-5; D uncertain. The germline gives CDR1 LNHDA, CDR2 SQIVND (reference sequence). Trimming shortened V by 3 bases and J by 2 bases, and 10 bases separated the two germline ends. The CDR3 has 14 residues. This CDR3 is CASSISITQETQYF. CDR3 nucleotides: TGTGCCAGTAGTATTAGCATAACTCAAGAGACCCAGTACTTC.